This section outlines one T cell receptor beta chain sequence together with its context. What it binds is unknown. The time point was: new active TB diagnosis, blood taken before or within 7 days of starting treatment. On average about 100,000 T cells per donor were immunosequenced. Germline V gene sequence: CDR1 MGHRA, CDR2 YSYEKL. This CDR3 is 12 amino acids long. V gave up 1 base and J gave up 7 bases, with 6 bases separating them. This record belongs to a study of T cells in tuberculosis. The overall study: T cells were selected with CD1B tetramers loaded with glucose monomycolate. This South African cohort compared adolescents with or without latent tuberculosis against adults with active tuberculosis.

The table came from immunoSEQ multiplex PCR; TCRdb's copy has only in-frame clones and leaves some out. The table has more than 20,000 clones, around 85% seen once. Study findings and constraints: Smaller distances to GMM-specific TCRs suggested their expansion in active tuberculosis.

This chain connects TRBV4-1 to TRBJ2-3; D call uncertain. The material was PBMCs, obtained at tuberculosis diagnosis. The sequence came from an adult with tuberculosis. CDR3 region: CASSQVLNTQYF. CDR3 sequence (DNA): TGCGCCAGCAGCCAAGTTCTAAATACGCAGTATTTT.